A single sample gave rise to the 20 T cell receptor beta chains below, sequenced in a study of OX40 agonist ivuxolimab in advanced cancers. The library was obtained by the immunoSEQ multiplex PCR assay. TCRdb took this table from immuneACCESS and kept in-frame rearrangements with V and J called. Such tables lack part of the clones; where checked against another copy, unresolved V genes explain under half of the gap, and the rest is unexplained. Counted in this sample were under 25,000 clones; around 83% of them appeared once. The ten largest account for roughly 16% of the sample. The input for sequencing was CD4+ or CD8+ T cells sorted from blood, taken in a trial of the OX40 agonist ivuxolimab. These receptors originate from an adult with an advanced solid tumor such as melanoma, head and neck, liver or kidney cancer.

J is TRBJ2-3 and V is TRBV5-1; 9 positions agree with TRBD2. The V gene's germline CDR1 is SGHRS and CDR2 YFSETQ. After removal of 4 bases from V and 3 bases from J, the junction contained 3 bases not matched to a gene. CDR3 length: 14 amino acids. The CDR3 is CASSLAGRTDTQYF. The DNA for the CDR3 is TGCGCCAGCAGCCTAGCGGGAAGGACAGATACGCAGTATTTT.

The rearrangement uses TRBV6-5 and TRBJ2-1; weak D call: TRBD1 (6 bases). CDR1 MNHEY and CDR2 SVGAGI come from the germline V gene. The CDR3 totals 16 residues. The ends were cut back, 4 bases at V and 8 bases at J, with 21 bases in the middle. The chain's CDR3 is CASSSFQGFVVYEQFF. The DNA of the CDR3 is TGTGCCAGCAGTTCCTTCCAGGGGTTCGTGGTTTATGAGCAGTTCTTC.

The chain's CDR3 is CATSRDRSVLSNYGYTF. CDR3 coding DNA: TGTGCCACCAGCAGAGATAGGTCGGTCCTCTCTAACTATGGCTACACCTTC. The chain is built from TRBV15 and TRBJ1-2; D not resolved. Trimming took off 0 bases at V and 0 bases at J, with 14 bases between the two ends. From germline, CDR1 is LNHNV and CDR2 YYDKDF (reference sequence). The CDR3 length is 17 residues.

The table lists this clone with a count of one. V gene TRBV5-4 combines with J gene TRBJ2-5, with TRBD1 as a possible D gene (6 bases). Trimming stripped 5 bases from V and 3 bases from J, with 11 bases between. The CDR3 spans 13 residues. Germline V gives CDR1 SGHNT, CDR2 YYREEE (reference sequence). The CDR3 nucleotides are TGTGCCAGCAGTCAGGGGTTGGAAGAGACCCAGTACTTC. This sequence encodes CASSQGLEETQYF.

The V gene is TRBV7-9, the J gene TRBJ1-1, with TRBD1 identical over 7 bases. CDR3 length: 15 amino acids. Trimming cost V 1 base and J 3 bases; bases outside gene matches: 5. Germline lookup yields CDR1 SEHNR and CDR2 FQNEAQ (reference sequence). Here the CDR3 reads CASSLDRGSDTEAFF. CDR3 coding DNA: TGTGCCAGCAGCTTAGACAGGGGCTCTGACACTGAAGCTTTCTTT.

The chain carries TRBV11-2 and TRBJ2-3; tentatively, D is TRBD2 (5 bases). The germline gives CDR1 SGHAT, CDR2 FQNNGV. The V end lost 5 bases, the J end lost 5 bases, and 11 bases lay between the germline ends. The CDR3 loop spans 13 amino acids. The CDR3 region is CASSGSGRDTQYF. In nucleotides, the CDR3 is TGTGCCAGCAGCGGTTCGGGGAGAGATACGCAGTATTTT.

The chain combines TRBV5-6 with TRBJ2-7; no reliable D call. Germline values: CDR1 SGHDT, CDR2 YYEEEE. V lost 0 bases and J 5 bases, leaving 3 bases between the germline ends. The CDR3 is 11 amino acids. CDR3 bases: TGTGCCAGCAGCTTGGCCCACGAGCAGTACTTC. Encoded protein: CASSLAHEQYF.

This clone has a single count. The V call is TRBV7-2, the J call TRBJ2-7, with TRBD1 identical over 7 bases. The CDR3 runs 14 residues. The V gene end was trimmed by 5 bases and the J gene end by 5 bases; junction bases not matched to a gene: 9. CDR1 and CDR2 from the germline V gene are SGHTA and FQGNSA. The DNA of the CDR3 is TGTGCCAGCAGCCTAGACAGGGAGAGTGACGAGCAGTACTTC. Its translation: CASSLDRESDEQYF.

This clone was counted once. This rearrangement joins TRBV7-9 to TRBJ2-7; TRBD1 aligns across 9 bases. The trim removed 4 bases at V and 6 bases at J, leaving 10 bases unmatched. The CDR3 length is 15 residues. Germline CDR1 SEHNR, CDR2 FQNEAQ (reference sequence). The CDR3 DNA reads as TGTGCCAGCAGCTGGACCGCACAGGGGGCAGGCGAGCAGTACTTC. It specifies CASSWTAQGAGEQYF.

V and J are TRBV2 and TRBJ1-1; no firm D call. V lost 5 bases and J lost 7, with 2 bases in between. Germline-derived CDR1 and CDR2 are SNHLY and FYNNEI. CDR3 size: 9 residues. CDR3 bases: TGTGCCAGCAGTAGTGAAGCTTTCTTT. Protein product: CASSSEAFF.

The V gene is TRBV7-8, the J gene TRBJ2-7; D is possibly TRBD2 (6 bases). Germline CDR1 reads SGHVS; CDR2 reads FQNEAQ. This CDR3 region has 12 residues. Trimming shortened V by 8 bases and J by 5 bases, and 13 bases separated the two germline ends. CDR3 in DNA: TGTGCCAGCCGGCAGGGAGGTGACGAGCAGTACTTC. This encodes CASRQGGDEQYF.

This chain links TRBV27 with TRBJ1-1; 9 positions agree with TRBD1. CDR1 and CDR2 (germline): MNHEY, SMNVEV (reference sequence). Losses at the gene ends were 5 bases for V and 4 bases for J; bases not matched to a gene: 8. The CDR3 is made up of 15 amino acids. The CDR3 loop reads CASSQYTGGGTEAFF. In DNA form, the CDR3 reads TGTGCCAGCAGTCAGTATACAGGGGGCGGCACTGAAGCTTTCTTT.

The gene calls are TRBV21-1 and TRBJ1-1; the table's D call of TRBD1 was not tested on the DNA. TRBV21-1 is a recognized pseudogene. CDR3 size: 14 residues. CDR3 nucleotide sequence: TGTGCCAGCAGGATTCAGGGTAGCTCCACTGAAGCTTTCTTT. Its translation is CASRIQGSSTEAFF.

The V and J genes are TRBV15 and TRBJ1-1, with 8 bases lining up with TRBD1. This CDR3 has 17 amino acids. CDR1 is LNHNV, CDR2 YYDKDF, per germline (reference sequence). Unmatched junction bases numbered 9, after V lost 1 base and J lost 2 bases. CDR3 sequence (DNA): TGTGCCACCAGCAGAGTAGTAGGGACAGGTGAAAACACTGAAGCTTTCTTT. Its translation is CATSRVVGTGENTEAFF.

This chain connects TRBV2 to TRBJ1-4, with D maybe TRBD1 (5 bases). Trimming shortened V by 8 bases and J by 5 bases, and 15 bases separated the two germline ends. This CDR3 region has 14 residues. Looked up from germline, CDR1 is SNHLY and CDR2 is FYNNEI. This CDR3 reads CASGPRGRNEKLFF. As DNA, the CDR3 is TGTGCCAGCGGACCCCGGGGGAGGAATGAAAAACTGTTTTTT. Full variable domain (missing parts from reference TRBV2 and TRBJ1-4): EPEVTQTPSHQVTQMGQEVILRCVPISNHLYFYWYRQILGQKVEFLVSFYNNEISEKSEIFDDQFSVERPDGSNFTLKIRSTKLEDSAMYFCASGPRGRNEKLFFGSGTQLSVL.

The chain has TRBV2 and TRBJ1-1; D is possibly TRBD1 (6 bases). This CDR3 has 15 residues. Per germline, CDR1 SNHLY and CDR2 FYNNEI. Trimming took off 6 bases at V and 4 bases at J, with 18 bases between the two ends. CDR3: CASSVDQGGSTEAFF. CDR3 sequence (DNA): TGTGCCAGCAGCGTGGACCAAGGGGGTAGCACTGAAGCTTTCTTT.

For the CDR3, the DNA is TGTGCCAGCAGCTTAGGGGGGGCAGGGTGGGCTCAGCCCCAGCATTTT. This translates into CASSLGGAGWAQPQHF. V usage is TRBV7-2 and J usage is TRBJ1-5; D is possibly TRBD1 (6 bases). This CDR3 region has 16 residues. CDR1 SGHTA and CDR2 FQGNSA come from the germline V gene. The V gene lost 1 base and the J gene lost 6 bases, with 16 bases spanning the gap.

This chain links TRBV30 with TRBJ2-1, with no clear D. Germline V gene sequence: CDR1 GTSNPN, CDR2 SVGIG (reference sequence). The CDR3 is made up of 15 amino acids. The V and J ends lost 0 bases and 3 bases respectively, with 12 bases between them. DNA of the CDR3: TGTGCCTGGAGTGTACGGCTCCGGGTCTACAATGAGCAGTTCTTC. Translating it yields CAWSVRLRVYNEQFF.

This clone was counted only a few times. The chain is built from TRBV19 and TRBJ2-3, with D maybe TRBD1 (5 bases). V gave up 3 bases and J gave up 3 bases, with 13 bases separating them. The germline CDR1 and CDR2 sequences are LNHDA and SQIVND (reference sequence). The CDR3 runs 15 residues. CDR3 amino acids: CASSMGLYPTDTQYF. CDR3 DNA: TGTGCCAGTAGTATGGGGCTTTATCCGACAGATACGCAGTATTTT.

The sample holds one count of this clone. CDR3 sequence reads: CASRGRGLTNEKLFF. The CDR3 bases are TGTGCCAGCAGGGGCCGGGGCCTAACTAATGAAAAACTGTTTTTT. The chain carries TRBV2 and TRBJ1-4; TRBD1 is a possible D gene (5 bases). V lost 6 bases to trimming and J lost 1 base, with 12 bases between them. The CDR3 is 15 amino acids. Germline V CDR1 and CDR2: SNHLY, FYNNEI.